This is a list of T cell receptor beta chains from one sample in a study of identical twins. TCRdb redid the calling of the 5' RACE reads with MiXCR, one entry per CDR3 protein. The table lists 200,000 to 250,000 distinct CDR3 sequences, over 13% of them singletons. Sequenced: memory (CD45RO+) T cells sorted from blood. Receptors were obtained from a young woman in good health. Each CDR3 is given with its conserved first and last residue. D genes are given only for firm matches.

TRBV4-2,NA,CASSQEKLSYGYTF
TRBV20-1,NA,CSAESYGSTDTQYF
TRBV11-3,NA,CASSLGGAGYNEQFF
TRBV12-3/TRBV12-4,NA,CASSFTGKYQPQHF
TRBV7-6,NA,CASSLGSGIQETQYF
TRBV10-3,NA,CAISEQDSPLHF
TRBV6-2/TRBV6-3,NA,CASSYGRETYEQYF
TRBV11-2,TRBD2,CASSPKRGPSSYEQYF
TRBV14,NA,CASSYHPLSREQFF
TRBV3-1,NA,CASSQSGERYEQYF
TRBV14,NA,CASSRQINEKLFF
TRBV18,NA,CASSPQADRYNEQFF
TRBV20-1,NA,CSAPGANSYEQYF
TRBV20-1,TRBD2,CSASPTSAQETQYF
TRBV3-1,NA,CASSGGRGGARETQYF
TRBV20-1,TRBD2,CSAFSSGVSYNEQFF
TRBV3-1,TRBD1,CASSHSRTGGNTEAFF
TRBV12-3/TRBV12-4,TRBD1,CASTLRDRDNQPQHF
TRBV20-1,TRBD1,CSARETGHGTEAFF
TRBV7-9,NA,CASSRGGHTDTQYF
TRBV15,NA,CATSRGSWGAGSYEQYF
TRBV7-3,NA,CASSPGGGGELFF
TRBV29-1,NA,CSVDGGLDTQYF
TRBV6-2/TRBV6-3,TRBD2,CASRGSGLASNEQFF
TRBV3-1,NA,CASSQGEGGSPLHF
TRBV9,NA,CASSVGGGLSETQYF
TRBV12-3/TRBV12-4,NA,CASSLQSEGEQFF
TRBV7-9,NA,CASSLAPGKGTDTQYF
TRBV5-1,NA,CASSFDGGNTEAFF
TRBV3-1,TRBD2,CASSQDTGGETQYF
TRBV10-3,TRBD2,CAISESTSPTSGSYNEQFF
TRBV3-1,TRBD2,CASSQEAGVSTDTQYF
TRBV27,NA,CASSLTGPNTEAFF
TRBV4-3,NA,CASSPRPSGSETQYF
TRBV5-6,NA,CASSPAMGGREETQYF
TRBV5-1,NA,CASSLDPNNEQFF
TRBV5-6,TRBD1,CASSPGTVYYGYTF
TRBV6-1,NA,CASIYRLNTGELFF
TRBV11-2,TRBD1,CASSLAQGRNTIYF
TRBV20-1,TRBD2,CSARGLIAGGSTDTQYF
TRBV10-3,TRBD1,CAISGSGGQGVSYEQYF
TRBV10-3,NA,CAAHGAAEAFF
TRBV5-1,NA,CASSTLTERQGAFF
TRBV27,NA,CARTERDPDNEQFF
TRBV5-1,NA,CASSLEGGPDTQYF
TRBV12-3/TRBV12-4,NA,CASSLKDGHAFF
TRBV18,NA,CASSPESLGRPHF
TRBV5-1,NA,CASSLDPGDQPQHF
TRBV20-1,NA,CSARTSNSPLHF
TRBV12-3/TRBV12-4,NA,CASSSNSVGGEQYF
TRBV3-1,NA,CASSQDSSRSYGYTF
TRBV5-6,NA,CASSLTGANVLTF
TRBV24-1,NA,CATSPDTSSYEQYF
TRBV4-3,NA,CASSQVGSGAGELFF
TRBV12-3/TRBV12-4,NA,CASGGGYEQYF
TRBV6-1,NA,CASRTAGQQFF
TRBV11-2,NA,CASSLALTGELFF
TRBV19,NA,CASSMRGYEQYF
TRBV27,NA,CASSPNRPLMELFF
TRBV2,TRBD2,CASMAGGGTDTQYF